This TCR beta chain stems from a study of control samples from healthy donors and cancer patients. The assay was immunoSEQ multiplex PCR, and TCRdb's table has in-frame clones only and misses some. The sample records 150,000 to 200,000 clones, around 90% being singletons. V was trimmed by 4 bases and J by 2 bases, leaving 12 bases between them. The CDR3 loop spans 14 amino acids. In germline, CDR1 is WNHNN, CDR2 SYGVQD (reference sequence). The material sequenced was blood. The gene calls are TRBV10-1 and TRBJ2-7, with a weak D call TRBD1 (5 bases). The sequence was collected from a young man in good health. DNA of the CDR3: TGCGCCAGCAGTGGCGGCAGGGCTCCCTACGAGCAGTACTTC. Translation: CASSGGRAPYEQYF.